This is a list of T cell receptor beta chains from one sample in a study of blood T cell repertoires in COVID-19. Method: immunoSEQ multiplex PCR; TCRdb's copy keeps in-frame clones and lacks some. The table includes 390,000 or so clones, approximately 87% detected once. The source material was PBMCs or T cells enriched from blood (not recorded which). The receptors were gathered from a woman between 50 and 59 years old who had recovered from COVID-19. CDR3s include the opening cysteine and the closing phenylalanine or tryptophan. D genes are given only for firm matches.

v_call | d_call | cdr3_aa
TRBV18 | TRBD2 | CASSKERGASFETQYF
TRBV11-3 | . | CASSLEGHLRGEQFF
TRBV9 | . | CASTPGLWNTEAFF
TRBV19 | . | CASSSRGGYGYTF
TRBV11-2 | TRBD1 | CASSSRQGARYEQYF
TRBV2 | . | CASAEGGALQSPLHF
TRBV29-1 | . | CSVEDLKQGYEQYF
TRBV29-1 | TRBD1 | CSVDLRDRGYGYTF
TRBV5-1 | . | CASSLGATGKDSYEQYF
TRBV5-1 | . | CASSLVSGRHAEAFF
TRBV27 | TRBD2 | CASAHQRGGLHEQYF
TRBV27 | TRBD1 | CASSLCTGQAFGFFFETQYF
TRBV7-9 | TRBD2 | CASSLARAGANTDTQYF